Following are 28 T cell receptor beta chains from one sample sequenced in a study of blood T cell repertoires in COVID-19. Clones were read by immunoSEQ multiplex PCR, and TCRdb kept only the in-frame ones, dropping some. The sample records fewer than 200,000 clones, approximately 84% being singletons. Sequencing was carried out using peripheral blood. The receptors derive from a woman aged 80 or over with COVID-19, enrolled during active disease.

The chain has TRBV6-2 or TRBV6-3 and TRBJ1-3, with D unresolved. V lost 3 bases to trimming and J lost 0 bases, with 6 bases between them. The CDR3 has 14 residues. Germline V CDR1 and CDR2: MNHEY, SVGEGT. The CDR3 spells CASSYLSSGNTIYF. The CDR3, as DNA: TGTGCCAGCAGTTATCTGAGCTCTGGAAACACCATATATTTT.

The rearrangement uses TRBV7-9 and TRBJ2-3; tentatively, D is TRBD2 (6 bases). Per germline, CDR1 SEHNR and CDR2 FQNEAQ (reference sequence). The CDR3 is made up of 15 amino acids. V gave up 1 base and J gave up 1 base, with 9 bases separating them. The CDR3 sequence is CASSLVSGGTDTQYF. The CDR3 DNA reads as TGTGCCAGCAGCTTAGTGTCGGGGGGCACAGATACGCAGTATTTT.

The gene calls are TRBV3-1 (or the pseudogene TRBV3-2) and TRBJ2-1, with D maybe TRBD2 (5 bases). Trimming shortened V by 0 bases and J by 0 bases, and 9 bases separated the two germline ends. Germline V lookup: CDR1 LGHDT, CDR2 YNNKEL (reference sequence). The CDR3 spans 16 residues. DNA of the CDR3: TGTGCCAGCAGCCAAGATGGGCTAGCCTCCTACAATGAGCAGTTCTTC. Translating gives CASSQDGLASYNEQFF.

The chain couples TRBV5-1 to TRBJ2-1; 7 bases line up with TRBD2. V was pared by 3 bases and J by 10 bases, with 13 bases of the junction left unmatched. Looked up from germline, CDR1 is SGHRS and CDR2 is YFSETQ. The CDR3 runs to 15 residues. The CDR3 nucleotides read TGCGCCAGCAGCTCCCGAGGGGCGGGAGCCCCCGAGCAGTTCTTC. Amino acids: CASSSRGAGAPEQFF.

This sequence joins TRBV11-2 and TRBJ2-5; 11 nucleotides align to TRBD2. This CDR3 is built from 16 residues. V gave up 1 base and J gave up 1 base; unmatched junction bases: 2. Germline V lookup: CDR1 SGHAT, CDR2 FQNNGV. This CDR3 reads CASSLGGTSGQETQYF. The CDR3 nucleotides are TGTGCCAGCAGCTTAGGGGGGACTAGCGGCCAAGAGACCCAGTACTTC.

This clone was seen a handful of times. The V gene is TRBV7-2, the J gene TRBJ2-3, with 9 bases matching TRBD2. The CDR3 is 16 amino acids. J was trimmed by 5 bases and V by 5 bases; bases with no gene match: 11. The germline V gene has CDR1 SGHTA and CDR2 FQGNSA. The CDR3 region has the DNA TGTGCCAGCAGCCCCCTGCGGGGGGGTCTTGTAGATACGCAGTATTTT. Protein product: CASSPLRGGLVDTQYF.

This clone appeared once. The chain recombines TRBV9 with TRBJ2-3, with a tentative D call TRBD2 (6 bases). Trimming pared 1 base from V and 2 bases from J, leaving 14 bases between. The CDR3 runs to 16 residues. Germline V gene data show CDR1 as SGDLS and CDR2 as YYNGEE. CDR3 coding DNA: TGTGCCAGCAGCGTACGCGGGACCATAAACACAGATACGCAGTATTTT. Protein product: CASSVRGTINTDTQYF.

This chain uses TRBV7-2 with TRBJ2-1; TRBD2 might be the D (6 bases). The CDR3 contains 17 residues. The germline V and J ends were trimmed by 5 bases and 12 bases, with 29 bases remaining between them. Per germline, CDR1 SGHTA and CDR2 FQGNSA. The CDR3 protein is CASSPPFLAGSRLVQFF. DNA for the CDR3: TGTGCCAGCAGCCCTCCCTTTTTGGCGGGGTCGCGCCTGGTGCAGTTCTTC.

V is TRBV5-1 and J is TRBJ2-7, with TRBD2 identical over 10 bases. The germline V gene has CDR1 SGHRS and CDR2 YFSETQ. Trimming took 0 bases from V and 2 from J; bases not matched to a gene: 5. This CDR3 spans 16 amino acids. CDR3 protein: CASSLAAGGGTYEQYF. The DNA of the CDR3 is TGCGCCAGCAGCTTGGCAGCGGGAGGGGGGACCTACGAGCAGTACTTC.

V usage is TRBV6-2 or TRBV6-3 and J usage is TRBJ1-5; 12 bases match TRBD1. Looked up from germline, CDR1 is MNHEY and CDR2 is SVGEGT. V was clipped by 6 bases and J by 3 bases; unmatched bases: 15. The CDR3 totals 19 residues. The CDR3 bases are TGTGCCAGCAGCAGCCCGGGCGGGACAGGGGGCTTGAACAATCAGCCCCAGCATTTT. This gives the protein CASSSPGGTGGLNNQPQHF.

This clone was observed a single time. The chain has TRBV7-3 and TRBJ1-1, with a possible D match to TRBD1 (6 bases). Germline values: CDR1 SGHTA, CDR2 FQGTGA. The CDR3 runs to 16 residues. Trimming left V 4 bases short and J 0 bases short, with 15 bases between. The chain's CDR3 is CASSSPPGHMNTEAFF. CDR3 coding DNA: TGTGCCAGCAGCTCCCCACCGGGACATATGAACACTGAAGCTTTCTTT.

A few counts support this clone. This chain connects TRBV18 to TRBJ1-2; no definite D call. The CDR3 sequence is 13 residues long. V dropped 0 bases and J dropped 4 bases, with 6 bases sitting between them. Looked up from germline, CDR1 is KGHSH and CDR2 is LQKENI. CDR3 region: CASSPPATYGYTF. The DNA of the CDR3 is TGTGCCAGCTCACCACCAGCCACCTATGGCTACACCTTC.

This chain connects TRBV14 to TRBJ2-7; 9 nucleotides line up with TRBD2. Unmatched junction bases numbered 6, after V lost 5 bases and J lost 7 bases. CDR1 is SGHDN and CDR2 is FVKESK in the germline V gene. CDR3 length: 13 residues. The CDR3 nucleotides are TGTGCCAGCAGCGCCGGGACTAGCAATGAGCAGTACTTC. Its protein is CASSAGTSNEQYF.

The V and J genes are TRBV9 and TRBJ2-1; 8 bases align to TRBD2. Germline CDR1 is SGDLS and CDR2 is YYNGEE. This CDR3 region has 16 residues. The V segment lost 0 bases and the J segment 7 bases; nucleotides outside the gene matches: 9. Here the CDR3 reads CASSVDTSGYLNEQFF. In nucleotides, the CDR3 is TGTGCCAGCAGCGTAGATACTAGCGGTTATTTGAATGAGCAGTTCTTC. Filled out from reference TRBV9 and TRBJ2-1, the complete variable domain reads DSGVTQTPKHLITATGQRVTLRCSPRSGDLSVYWYQQSLDQGLQFLIQYYNGEERAKGNILERFSAQQFPDLHSELNLSSLELGDSALYFCASSVDTSGYLNEQFFGPGTRLTVL.

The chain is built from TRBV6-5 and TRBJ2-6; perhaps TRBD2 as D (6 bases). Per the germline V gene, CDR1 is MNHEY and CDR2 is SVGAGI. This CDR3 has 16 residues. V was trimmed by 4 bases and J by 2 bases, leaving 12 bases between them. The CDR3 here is CASSSPSGAGANVLTF. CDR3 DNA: TGTGCCAGCAGTTCCCCGTCGGGAGCTGGGGCCAACGTCCTGACTTTC.

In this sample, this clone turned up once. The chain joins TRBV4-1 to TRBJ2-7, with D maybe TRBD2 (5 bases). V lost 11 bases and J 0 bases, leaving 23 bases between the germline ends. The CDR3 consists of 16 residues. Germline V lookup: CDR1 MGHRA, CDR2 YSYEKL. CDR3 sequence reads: CAASPSLSARSYEQYF. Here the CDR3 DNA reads TGCGCCGCATCGCCGAGCCTTAGCGCCCGCTCCTACGAGCAGTACTTC.

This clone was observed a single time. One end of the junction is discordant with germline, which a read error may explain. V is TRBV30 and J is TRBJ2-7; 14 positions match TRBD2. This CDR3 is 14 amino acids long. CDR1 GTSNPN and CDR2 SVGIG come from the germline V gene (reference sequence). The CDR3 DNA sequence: TGTGCCTGGAGTGGGGGGACTAGCGGGAGTCCATTACACTTC. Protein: CAWSGGTSGSPLHF.

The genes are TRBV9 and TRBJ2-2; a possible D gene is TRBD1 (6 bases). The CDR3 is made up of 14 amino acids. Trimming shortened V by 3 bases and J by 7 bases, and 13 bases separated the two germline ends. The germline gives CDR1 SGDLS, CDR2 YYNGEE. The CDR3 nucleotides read TGTGCCAGCAGCGCTGGGACAATTTTCGGGGAGCTGTTTTTT. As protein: CASSAGTIFGELFF.

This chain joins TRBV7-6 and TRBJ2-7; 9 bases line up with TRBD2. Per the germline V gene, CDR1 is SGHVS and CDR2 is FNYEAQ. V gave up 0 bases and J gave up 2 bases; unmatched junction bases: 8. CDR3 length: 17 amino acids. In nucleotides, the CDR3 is TGTGCCAGCAGCTTAGCGGGTAGCGGGAGAATCGCCTACGAGCAGTACTTC. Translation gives CASSLAGSGRIAYEQYF.

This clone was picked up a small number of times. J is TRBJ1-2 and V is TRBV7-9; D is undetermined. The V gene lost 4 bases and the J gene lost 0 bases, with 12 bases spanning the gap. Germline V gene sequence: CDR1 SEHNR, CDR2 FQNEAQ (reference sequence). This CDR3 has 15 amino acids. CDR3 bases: TGTGCCAGCAGCTATTACAGCTTAGCTAACTATGGCTACACCTTC. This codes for CASSYYSLANYGYTF.

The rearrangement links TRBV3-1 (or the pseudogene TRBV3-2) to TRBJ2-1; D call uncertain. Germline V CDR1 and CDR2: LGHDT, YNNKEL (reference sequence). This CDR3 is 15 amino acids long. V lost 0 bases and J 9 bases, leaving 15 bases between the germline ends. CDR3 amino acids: CASSQDTPLPTEQFF. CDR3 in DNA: TGTGCCAGCAGCCAAGATACCCCGCTACCCACTGAGCAGTTCTTC.

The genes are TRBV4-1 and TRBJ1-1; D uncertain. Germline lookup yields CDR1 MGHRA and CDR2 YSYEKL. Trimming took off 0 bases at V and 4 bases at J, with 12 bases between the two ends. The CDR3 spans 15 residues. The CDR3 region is CASSQDPGLGTEAFF. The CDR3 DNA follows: TGCGCCAGCAGCCAAGATCCCGGGTTGGGCACTGAAGCTTTCTTT.

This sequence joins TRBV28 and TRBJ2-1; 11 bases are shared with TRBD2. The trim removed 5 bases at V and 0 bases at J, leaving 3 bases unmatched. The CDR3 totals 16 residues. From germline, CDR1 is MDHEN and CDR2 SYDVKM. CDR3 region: CASSRTSGSSYNEQFF. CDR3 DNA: TGTGCCAGCAGTCGCACTAGCGGGAGCTCCTACAATGAGCAGTTCTTC.

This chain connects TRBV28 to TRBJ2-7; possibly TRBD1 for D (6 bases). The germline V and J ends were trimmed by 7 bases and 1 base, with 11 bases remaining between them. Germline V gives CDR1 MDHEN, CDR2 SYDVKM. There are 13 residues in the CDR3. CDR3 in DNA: TGTGCCAGCACGGGGACACTATCCTACGAGCAGTACTTC. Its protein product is CASTGTLSYEQYF.

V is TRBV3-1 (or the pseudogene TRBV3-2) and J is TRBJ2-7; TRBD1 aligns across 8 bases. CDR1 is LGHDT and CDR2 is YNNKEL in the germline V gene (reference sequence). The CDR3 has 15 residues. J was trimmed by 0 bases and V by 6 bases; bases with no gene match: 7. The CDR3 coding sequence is TGTGCCAGCAGTTTGGACAGGGCCCGCTCCTACGAGCAGTACTTC. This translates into CASSLDRARSYEQYF.

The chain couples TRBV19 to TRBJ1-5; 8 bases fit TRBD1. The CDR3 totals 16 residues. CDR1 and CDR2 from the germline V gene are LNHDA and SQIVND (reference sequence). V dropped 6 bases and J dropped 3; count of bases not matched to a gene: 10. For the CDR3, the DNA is TGTGCCAGTAGGATCGCTGACAGGGGCGTCAATCAGCCCCAGCATTTT. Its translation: CASRIADRGVNQPQHF.

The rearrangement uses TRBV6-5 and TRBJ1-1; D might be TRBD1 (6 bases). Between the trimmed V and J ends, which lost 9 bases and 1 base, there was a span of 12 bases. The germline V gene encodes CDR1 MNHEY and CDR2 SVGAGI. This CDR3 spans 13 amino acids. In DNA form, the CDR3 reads TGTGCCAGGTCCAGGGGTCGGAACACTGAAGCTTTCTTT. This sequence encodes CARSRGRNTEAFF.

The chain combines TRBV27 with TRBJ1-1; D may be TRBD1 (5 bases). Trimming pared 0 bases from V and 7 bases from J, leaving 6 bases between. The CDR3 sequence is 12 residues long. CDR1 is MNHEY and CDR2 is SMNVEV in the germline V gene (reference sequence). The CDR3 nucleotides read TGTGCCAGCAGTTTATCGGGGGGTGAAGCTTTCTTT. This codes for CASSLSGGEAFF.